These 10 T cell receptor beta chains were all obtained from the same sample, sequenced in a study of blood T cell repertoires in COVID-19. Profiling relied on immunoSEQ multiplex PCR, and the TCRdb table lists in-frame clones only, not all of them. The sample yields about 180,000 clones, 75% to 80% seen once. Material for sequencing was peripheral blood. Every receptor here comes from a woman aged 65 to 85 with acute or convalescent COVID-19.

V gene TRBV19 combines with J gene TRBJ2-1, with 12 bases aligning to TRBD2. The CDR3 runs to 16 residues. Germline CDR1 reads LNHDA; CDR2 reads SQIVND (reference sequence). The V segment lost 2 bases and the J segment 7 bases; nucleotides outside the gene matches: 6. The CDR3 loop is CASSIQTSGSSNEQFF. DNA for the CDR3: TGTGCCAGTAGTATACAGACTAGCGGGAGTTCAAATGAGCAGTTCTTC.

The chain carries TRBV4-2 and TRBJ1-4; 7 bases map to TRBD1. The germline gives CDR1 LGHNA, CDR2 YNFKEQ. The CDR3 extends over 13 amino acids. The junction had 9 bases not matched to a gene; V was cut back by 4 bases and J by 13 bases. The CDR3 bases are TGTGCCAGCAGCCCTTTCCGGGACAGTCGACTGTTTTTT. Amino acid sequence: CASSPFRDSRLFF.

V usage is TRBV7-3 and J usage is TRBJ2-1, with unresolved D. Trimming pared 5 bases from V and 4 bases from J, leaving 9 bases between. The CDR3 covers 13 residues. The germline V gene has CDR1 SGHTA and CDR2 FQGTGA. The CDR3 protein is CASSETPYNEQFF. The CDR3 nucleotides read TGTGCCAGCAGCGAGACTCCTTACAATGAGCAGTTCTTC.

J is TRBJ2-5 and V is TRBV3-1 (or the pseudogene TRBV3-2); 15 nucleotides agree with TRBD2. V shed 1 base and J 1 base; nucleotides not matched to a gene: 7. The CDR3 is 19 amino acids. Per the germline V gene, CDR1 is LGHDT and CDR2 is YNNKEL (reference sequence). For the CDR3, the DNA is TGTGCCAGCAGCCAAGGGGGGACTAGCGGGAGGCCGTTCCAAGAGACCCAGTACTTC. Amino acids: CASSQGGTSGRPFQETQYF.

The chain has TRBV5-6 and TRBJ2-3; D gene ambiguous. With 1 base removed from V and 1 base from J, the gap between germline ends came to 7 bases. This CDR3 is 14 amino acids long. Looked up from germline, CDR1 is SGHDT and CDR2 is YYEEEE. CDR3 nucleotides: TGTGCCAGCAGCTTGATCAGCGGCACAGATACGCAGTATTTT. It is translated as CASSLISGTDTQYF.

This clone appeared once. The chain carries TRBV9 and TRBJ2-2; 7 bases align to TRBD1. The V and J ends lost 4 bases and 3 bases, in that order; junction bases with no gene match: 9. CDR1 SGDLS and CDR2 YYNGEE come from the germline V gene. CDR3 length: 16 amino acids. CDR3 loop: CASSPKGQGDTGELFF. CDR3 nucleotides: TGTGCCAGCAGCCCCAAGGGGCAGGGGGACACCGGGGAGCTGTTTTTT.

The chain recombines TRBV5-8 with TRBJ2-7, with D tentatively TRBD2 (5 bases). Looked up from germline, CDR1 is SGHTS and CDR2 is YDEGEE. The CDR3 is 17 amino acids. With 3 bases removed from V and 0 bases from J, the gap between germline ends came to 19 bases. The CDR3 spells CASSSRGAAISSYEQYF. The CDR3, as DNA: TGTGCCAGCAGCTCACGGGGAGCGGCGATCAGCTCCTACGAGCAGTACTTC.

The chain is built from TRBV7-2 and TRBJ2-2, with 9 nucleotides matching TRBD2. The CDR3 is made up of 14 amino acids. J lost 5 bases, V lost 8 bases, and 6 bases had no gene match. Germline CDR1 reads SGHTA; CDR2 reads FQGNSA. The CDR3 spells CASRAGGFTGELFF. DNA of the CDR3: TGTGCCAGCCGAGCGGGAGGATTTACCGGGGAGCTGTTTTTT.

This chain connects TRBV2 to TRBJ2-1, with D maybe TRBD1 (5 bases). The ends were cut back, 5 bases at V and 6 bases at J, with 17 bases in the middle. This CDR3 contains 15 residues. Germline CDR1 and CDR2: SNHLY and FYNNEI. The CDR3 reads CASSNSVGVFNEQFF. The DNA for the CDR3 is TGTGCCAGCAGTAATTCGGTAGGGGTCTTCAATGAGCAGTTCTTC.

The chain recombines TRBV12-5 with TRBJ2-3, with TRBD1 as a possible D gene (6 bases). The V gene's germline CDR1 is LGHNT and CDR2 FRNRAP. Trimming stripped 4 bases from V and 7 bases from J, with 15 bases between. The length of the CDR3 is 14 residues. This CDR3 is CASGSQDRENTQYF. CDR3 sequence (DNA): TGTGCTAGTGGTTCGCAGGACAGAGAAAATACGCAGTATTTT.